This entry features one TCR beta chain sequence. Its specificity is not known. This CDR3 is built from 15 residues. V lost 5 bases and J lost 8; bases outside the gene matches: 10. The V gene's germline CDR1 is SEHNR and CDR2 FQNEAQ (reference sequence). The sample is drawn from a study of CD8 T cells in ankylosing spondylitis. Study-wide results and limits: Typical of ankylosing spondylitis blood, it appeared, was a TCR beta motif of several highly homologous variants. Clones linked to disease were reported to show significant enrichment in matched ankylosing spondylitis synovial fluid.

TCR beta libraries were made by quantitative 5'-RACE with molecular barcodes. TCRdb redid the calling of the 5' RACE reads with MiXCR, one entry per CDR3 protein. Of 80,000 to 100,000 distinct CDR3 sequences in the sample, about 9% were seen once. This receptor was obtained from a male donor with ankylosing spondylitis or in good health (not recorded which). The V call is TRBV7-9, the J call TRBJ1-3; TRBD1 matches at 9 bases. Input material: blood, either unsorted or a sorted T cell fraction (not recorded which). CDR3 residues: CASSPRDRDFDTIYF. CDR3 coding DNA: TGTGCCAGCAGCCCCCGGGACAGGGATTTCGACACCATATATTTT.